The clone carrying this TCR beta chain has a single count. The antigen remains unidentified. V was pared by 4 bases and J by 7 bases, with 11 bases of the junction left unmatched. The germline gives CDR1 SGHTA, CDR2 FQGNSA. The CDR3 covers 17 residues. The sort gate was single viable CD3+CD4+CD8-CD45RO+ cells for memory CD4+ T cells. Serostatus was set by detecting CMV pp150, pp28, p38, p52 IgG. As handled by the study authors: After removing out-of-frame reads, 2 million to 2.5 million distinct TCRbeta sequences remained. The method was immunoSEQ multiplex PCR; TCRdb's version includes in-frame clones alone and lacks a portion of them. V, J and clone size derive from that table, while D and trimming were established from the DNA sequence. The sample holds tens of thousands of clones, under 80% seen once. This entry comes from a study of memory CD4+ T cells and cytomegalovirus serostatus. Study details: This sample comes from healthy Belgian adults, fewer than ten CMV seropositive, 20 to 25 seronegative.

Study findings and constraints: Of 150 to 200 reported CMV TCRbeta sequences, under 70 were found in memory CD4+ repertoires.

What was sequenced was memory CD4+ T cells from blood. The genes are TRBV7-2 and TRBJ2-2; 11 nucleotides align to TRBD2. This clonotype originated in an adult in good health and CMV-seronegative. Some clones in this sample may be carry-over from other donors' samples. This CDR3 reads CASSSYSGGAGRGELFF. CDR3 DNA: TGTGCCAGCAGCTCCTATAGCGGGGGGGCCGGGCGCGGGGAGCTGTTTTTT.